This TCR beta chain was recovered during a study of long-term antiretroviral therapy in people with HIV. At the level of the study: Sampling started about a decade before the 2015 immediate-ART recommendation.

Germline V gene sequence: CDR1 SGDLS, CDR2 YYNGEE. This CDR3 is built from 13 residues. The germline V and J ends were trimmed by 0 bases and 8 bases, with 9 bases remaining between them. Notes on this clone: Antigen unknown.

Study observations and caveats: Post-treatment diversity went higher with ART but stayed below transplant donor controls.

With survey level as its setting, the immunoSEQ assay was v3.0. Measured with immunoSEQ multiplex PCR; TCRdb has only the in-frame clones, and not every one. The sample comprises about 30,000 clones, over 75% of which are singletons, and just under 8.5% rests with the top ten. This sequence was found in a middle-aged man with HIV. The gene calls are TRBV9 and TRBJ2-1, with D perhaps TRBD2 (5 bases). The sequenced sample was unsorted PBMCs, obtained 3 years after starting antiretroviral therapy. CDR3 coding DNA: TGTGCCAGCAGCGTAGTCCGGGGAGATGAGCAGTTCTTC. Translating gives CASSVVRGDEQFF.